The TCR beta chain described here comes from a study of shared clonotypes between healthy human individuals. This clone has a handful of counts. Sequencing was performed with immunoSEQ multiplex PCR; in TCRdb, only in-frame clones are kept and a portion is missing. The sample includes 700,000 or so clones, about two thirds of them seen just once. The CDR3 is made up of 14 amino acids. Per the germline V gene, CDR1 is SGHAT and CDR2 is FQNNGV. J gave up 2 bases and V 4 bases, and 4 bases lay outside the gene matches. V is TRBV11-2 and J is TRBJ2-7, with 8 positions matching TRBD1. This receptor was obtained from a woman aged 25-40 years in good health. The sequenced material came from memory CD4+ T cells sorted from blood. As to subset: CD45RA-negative fraction. CDR3 loop: CASSSGQGPYEQYF. CDR3 DNA sequence: TGTGCCAGCAGCTCCGGACAGGGCCCCTACGAGCAGTACTTC.